The sequence of this TCR beta chain was determined in a study of blood T cell repertoires in COVID-19. The overall study: The samples span acute and convalescent COVID-19 from the United States, Italy and Spain. PBMCs, B-cell-depleted T cells, or T cells provided the cDNA or gDNA that made up the material.

From germline, CDR1 is SGHDT and CDR2 YYEEEE. The CDR3 has 15 residues. The J segment lost 5 bases and the V segment lost 3 bases, leaving 5 bases of the junction unmatched. Original data processing: Nucleated cell number was recorded as an estimate derived from reference gene primer amplification. TCRdb keeps only in-frame clones here, not all; method: immunoSEQ multiplex PCR. V, J and clone size reflect that table, while D and trimming were determined from the DNA. Here the sample spans some 130,000 clones, roughly 90% being singletons. This clone came up a few times. The sample consisted of peripheral blood. The rearrangement uses TRBV5-6 and TRBJ2-2, with 9 positions matching TRBD1. This clonotype was obtained from a man over 45 with active or convalescent COVID-19. The CDR3 region has the DNA TGTGCCAGCAGCTATGGGACAGGGCGTACCGGGGAGCTGTTTTTT. It codes for CASSYGTGRTGELFF.